A selection of T cell receptor beta chains follows, all from one sample in a study of blood T cell repertoires in COVID-19. Profiled with immunoSEQ multiplex PCR; TCRdb holds only in-frame clones, not every one. Of approximately 110,000 clones detected, 80% to 90% appear once; the ten largest clones hold 0.75% to 0.9%. Sequenced material: peripheral blood. The receptors derive from a woman aged 50 to 65 with active or convalescent COVID-19. Both conserved end residues are part of each CDR3. D genes are given only for firm matches. Rows give clone size only sometimes, using once, few, many, or a class for an expanded clone.

d_call j_call v_call clone_size cdr3_aa cdr3_nt
TRBD1 TRBJ1-2 TRBV6-5 once CASSRTGVGGYTF TGTGCCAGCAGTAGGACAGGGGTGGGTGGCTACACCTTC
TRBD2 TRBJ2-2 TRBV10-1 NA CAFHPGGGSTGELFF TGCGCCTTCCATCCCGGGGGGGGGAGCACCGGGGAGCTGTTTTTT
NA TRBJ1-6 TRBV28 NA CATSGHRNNSPLHF TGTGCCACGTCGGGACACCGGAACAATTCACCCCTCCACTTT
NA TRBJ1-2 TRBV6-2/TRBV6-3 few CASSHDFDRQGYTF TGTGCCAGCAGTCATGATTTCGACAGGCAAGGCTACACCTTC
TRBD1 TRBJ2-5 TRBV19 NA CASSTGQGVQETQYF TGTGCCAGTAGTACGGGACAGGGGGTTCAAGAGACCCAGTACTTC
TRBD1 TRBJ2-3 TRBV5-1 NA CASSLAILTGGTDTQYF TGCGCCAGCAGCTTGGCCATTTTGACAGGGGGTACAGATACGCAGTATTTT
TRBD2 TRBJ2-1 TRBV4-2 NA CASSQDRGRDNEQFF TGTGCCAGCAGCCAAGACAGAGGGAGGGACAATGAGCAGTTCTTC
TRBD1 TRBJ1-2 TRBV5-1 NA CASSLSTGGLNYGYTF TGCGCCAGCAGCTTGTCGACAGGGGGCCTGAACTATGGCTACACCTTC
NA TRBJ2-3 TRBV5-6 NA CASRLDIARGRDTQYF TGTGCCAGCAGGTTGGACATAGCCAGAGGGAGAGATACGCAGTATTTT
TRBD1 TRBJ2-7 TRBV9 NA CASSARQGSPLSSYEQYF TGTGCCAGCAGCGCCAGACAGGGTTCCCCCCTAAGCTCCTACGAGCAGTACTTC
TRBD1 TRBJ2-4 TRBV27 NA CASRLLGQGKNIQYF TGTGCCAGCCGTCTCCTGGGACAGGGGAAAAACATTCAGTACTTC
TRBD2 TRBJ2-5 TRBV29-1 NA CSTTGGQETQYF TGCAGTACCACGGGGGGGCAAGAGACCCAGTACTTC
NA TRBJ2-3 TRBV9 once CASSPGTSASTDTQYF TGTGCCAGCAGCCCGGGGACTTCTGCTAGCACAGATACGCAGTATTTT
NA TRBJ2-1 TRBV6-5 NA CASSRVGAYNEQFF TGTGCCAGCTCTCGTGTTGGAGCCTACAATGAGCAGTTCTTC
TRBD1 TRBJ2-7 TRBV5-1 NA CASRDRTGDEQYF TGCGCCAGCAGGGACCGGACAGGGGACGAGCAGTACTTC
TRBD1 TRBJ1-5 TRBV11-2 once CASSTDRESGQPQHF TGTGCCAGCAGCACCGACAGGGAAAGTGGTCAGCCCCAGCATTTT
NA TRBJ2-7 TRBV27 NA CASSRQASSYEQYF TGTGCCAGCAGTCGTCAGGCGTCGTCCTACGAGCAGTACTTC
NA TRBJ1-1 TRBV19 NA CASSPAQFNTEAFF TGTGCCAGTAGCCCCGCCCAGTTTAACACTGAAGCTTTCTTT
NA TRBJ1-5 TRBV9 NA CASSVGRENQPQHF TGTGCCAGCAGCGTGGGGAGGGAGAATCAGCCCCAGCATTTT
NA TRBJ1-4 TRBV7-6 NA CASSTTQGRLFF TGTGCCAGCAGCACAACTCAGGGTCGGCTGTTTTTT
NA TRBJ2-2 TRBV19 NA CASSISVNTGELFF TGTGCCAGTAGTATTTCGGTGAACACCGGGGAGCTGTTTTTT
TRBD1 TRBJ2-7 TRBV28 NA CASSGEDRGTYEQYF TGTGCCAGCAGTGGGGAGGACAGGGGTACCTACGAGCAGTACTTC
TRBD1 TRBJ2-3 TRBV28 NA CASSLWDRGNTQYF TGTGCCAGCAGTTTATGGGACAGGGGGAATACGCAGTATTTT
TRBD1 TRBJ1-1 TRBV7-2 NA CASSGGTANTEAFF TGTGCCAGCAGCGGGGGGACAGCGAACACTGAAGCTTTCTTT
TRBD2 TRBJ2-1 TRBV9 NA CASSAPSGSFHEQFF TGTGCCAGCAGCGCCCCTAGCGGGAGTTTTCATGAGCAGTTCTTC
NA TRBJ2-7 TRBV10-2 NA CASSEQASYEQYF TGCGCCAGCAGTGAGCAGGCCTCCTACGAGCAGTACTTC
NA TRBJ2-7 TRBV11-3 NA CASSLGRGEQYF TGTGCCAGCAGCTTAGGGCGGGGCGAGCAGTACTTC
TRBD1 TRBJ2-3 TRBV4-3 NA CASSQDQGYGRTGWADTQYF TGCGCCAGCAGCCAAGATCAAGGGTATGGTAGGACAGGGTGGGCAGATACGCAGTATTTT
NA TRBJ1-4 TRBV7-9 NA CASRPGGGSREKLFF TGTGCCAGCAGGCCGGGCGGGGGGTCAAGGGAAAAACTGTTTTTT
NA TRBJ2-1 TRBV19 NA CASSFSGFEQFF TGTGCCAGTAGTTTTAGCGGTTTTGAGCAGTTCTTC
TRBD2 TRBJ2-1 TRBV28 NA CASSRTSGASYNEQFF TGTGCCAGCAGTCGGACTAGCGGAGCCTCCTACAATGAGCAGTTCTTC
NA TRBJ1-2 TRBV9 NA CASSESTSNYGYTF TGTGCCAGCAGCGAAAGCACGAGCAACTATGGCTACACCTTC
NA TRBJ2-2 TRBV18 NA CASSPPKLNTGELFF TGTGCCAGCTCACCACCTAAATTAAACACCGGGGAGCTGTTTTTT
NA TRBJ2-1 TRBV5-4 once CASSLELNGEQFF TGTGCCAGCAGCTTAGAACTAAACGGCGAGCAGTTCTTC
TRBD1 TRBJ1-2 TRBV24-1 NA CATSDLFGTGGGYTF TGTGCCACCAGTGATTTGTTCGGGACAGGGGGTGGCTACACCTTC
TRBD1 TRBJ1-2 TRBV28 NA CASRFRTGWGLANYGYTF TGTGCCAGCAGATTCCGGACAGGATGGGGCTTAGCTAACTATGGCTACACCTTC
TRBD2 TRBJ2-3 TRBV15 NA CATSRPHRTSGWGDTQYF TGTGCCACCAGCAGGCCCCATCGGACTAGCGGGTGGGGAGATACGCAGTATTTT
NA TRBJ2-7 TRBV25-1 NA CASSERLGSYEQYF TGTGCCAGCAGTGAGCGGCTAGGTTCCTACGAGCAGTACTTC
NA TRBJ1-1 TRBV12-3/TRBV12-4 NA CASSARVTEAFF TGTGCCAGCAGTGCCAGGGTCACTGAAGCTTTCTTT
NA TRBJ1-2 TRBV30 NA CAWSTEVGYTF TGTGCCTGGAGTACGGAGGTCGGCTACACCTTC
TRBD2 TRBJ2-5 TRBV28 NA CASSLNLSGGLETQYF TGTGCCAGCAGTTTAAATCTTTCGGGGGGGCTGGAGACCCAGTACTTC
NA TRBJ2-7 TRBV12-5 NA CASGPPRDRKGYEQYF TGTGCTAGTGGTCCCCCCCGCGACAGGAAAGGCTACGAGCAGTACTTC
NA TRBJ2-7 TRBV9 NA CASSVGGDKWNEQYF TGTGCCAGCAGCGTAGGGGGCGATAAGTGGAACGAGCAGTACTTC
TRBD2 TRBJ2-5 TRBV5-1 NA CASSSTGTSGQETQYF TGCGCCAGCAGCTCGACCGGGACTAGCGGACAAGAGACCCAGTACTTC
NA TRBJ2-3 TRBV6-4 NA CASSDTSLDTQYF TGTGCCAGCAGTGACACGAGTCTTGATACGCAGTATTTT
NA TRBJ2-1 TRBV19 NA CASSIAGYNEQFF TGTGCCAGTAGTATAGCCGGGTACAATGAGCAGTTCTTC
NA TRBJ2-7 TRBV2 NA CASSEIGAGEQYF TGTGCCAGCAGTGAGATTGGGGCCGGCGAGCAGTACTTC
TRBD1 TRBJ1-2 TRBV19 NA CASSPDRVYYGYTF TGTGCCAGTAGCCCGGACAGGGTGTACTATGGCTACACCTTC
TRBD1 TRBJ1-5 TRBV28 NA CASSSTARDREDQPQHF TGTGCCAGCAGTTCGACGGCACGGGACAGGGAAGATCAGCCCCAGCATTTT
TRBD1 TRBJ2-5 TRBV5-1 NA CASSLTGVQETQYF TGCGCCAGCAGCTTGACAGGGGTCCAAGAGACCCAGTACTTC
TRBD2 TRBJ2-1 TRBV6-1 NA CASSEGLAGGGNEQFF TGTGCCAGCAGTGAGGGACTAGCGGGAGGGGGCAATGAGCAGTTCTTC
NA TRBJ1-5 TRBV12-3/TRBV12-4 NA CASCTGLGQPQHF TGTGCCAGCTGCACAGGGTTGGGTCAGCCCCAGCATTTT
NA TRBJ2-1 TRBV20-1 NA CSASYPTADEQFF TGCAGTGCTAGTTACCCTACCGCGGATGAGCAGTTCTTC
NA TRBJ2-7 TRBV7-2 NA CASSPGPTYEQYF TGTGCCAGCAGCCCAGGCCCCACCTACGAGCAGTACTTC
TRBD2 TRBJ2-1 TRBV2 NA CASSELGTSGSEQFF TGTGCCAGCAGTGAACTCGGGACTAGCGGGAGTGAGCAGTTCTTC
TRBD1 TRBJ2-7 TRBV5-4 NA CASSLGTGALRLDYEQYF TGTGCCAGCAGCCTGGGGACAGGGGCCTTACGACTCGACTACGAGCAGTACTTC
NA TRBJ2-3 TRBV10-3 NA CAISETSTDTQYF TGTGCCATCAGTGAAACTAGCACAGATACGCAGTATTTT